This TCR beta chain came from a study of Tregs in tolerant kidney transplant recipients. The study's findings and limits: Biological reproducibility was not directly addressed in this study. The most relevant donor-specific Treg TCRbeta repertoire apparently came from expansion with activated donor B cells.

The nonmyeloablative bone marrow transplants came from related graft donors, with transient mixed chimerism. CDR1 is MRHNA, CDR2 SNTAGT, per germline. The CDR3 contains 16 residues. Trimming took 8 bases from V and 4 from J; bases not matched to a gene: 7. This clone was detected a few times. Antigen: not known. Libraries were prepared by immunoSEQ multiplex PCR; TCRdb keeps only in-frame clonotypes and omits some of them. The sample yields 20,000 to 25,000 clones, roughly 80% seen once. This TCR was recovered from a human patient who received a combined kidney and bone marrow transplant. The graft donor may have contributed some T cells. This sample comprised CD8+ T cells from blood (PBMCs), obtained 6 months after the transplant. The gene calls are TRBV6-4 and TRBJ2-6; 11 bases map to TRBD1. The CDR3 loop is CASSDRGPGGANVLTF. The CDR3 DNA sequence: TGTGCCAGCTCGGACAGGGGGCCGGGCGGGGCCAACGTCCTGACTTTC.